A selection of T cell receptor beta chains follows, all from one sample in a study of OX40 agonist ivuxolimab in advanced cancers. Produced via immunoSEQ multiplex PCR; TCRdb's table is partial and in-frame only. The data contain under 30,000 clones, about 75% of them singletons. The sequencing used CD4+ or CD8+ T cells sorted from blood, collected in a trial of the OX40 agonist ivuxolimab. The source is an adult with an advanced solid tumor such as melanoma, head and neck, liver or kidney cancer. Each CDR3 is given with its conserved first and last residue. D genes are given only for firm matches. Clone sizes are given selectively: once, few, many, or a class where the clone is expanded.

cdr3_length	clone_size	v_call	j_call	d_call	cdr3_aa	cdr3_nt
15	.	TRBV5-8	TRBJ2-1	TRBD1	CASRPTGTGGNEQFF	TGTGCCAGCAGACCAACCGGGACAGGGGGTAATGAGCAGTTCTTC
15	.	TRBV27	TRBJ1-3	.	CASSSQGRVENTIYF	TGTGCCAGCAGTTCCCAGGGGCGGGTGGAGAACACCATATATTTT
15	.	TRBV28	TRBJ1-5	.	CASRNQGSSNQPQHF	TGTGCCAGCAGAAACCAGGGGTCGTCCAATCAGCCCCAGCATTTT
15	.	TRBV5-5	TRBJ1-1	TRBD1	CASSLVARGLTEAFF	TGTGCCAGCAGCTTGGTGGCCAGGGGGTTAACTGAAGCTTTCTTT
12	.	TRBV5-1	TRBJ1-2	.	CASSLVGDGYTF	TGCGCCAGCAGCTTGGTCGGCGATGGCTACACCTTC
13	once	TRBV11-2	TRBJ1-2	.	CASSPRRADGYTF	TGTGCCAGCAGCCCACGGAGGGCAGATGGCTACACCTTC
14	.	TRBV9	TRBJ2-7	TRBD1	CASSARDSSYEQYF	TGTGCCAGCAGCGCCCGGGACAGCTCCTACGAGCAGTACTTC
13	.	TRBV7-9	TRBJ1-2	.	CASSPPTNYGYTF	TGTGCCAGCAGCCCCCCTACTAACTATGGCTACACCTTC
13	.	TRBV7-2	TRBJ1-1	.	CASSQQENTEAFF	TGTGCCAGCAGCCAACAGGAGAACACTGAAGCTTTCTTT
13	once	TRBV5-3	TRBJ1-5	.	CASSFQGNQPQHF	TGTGCCAGCAGCTTTCAGGGGAATCAGCCCCAGCATTTT
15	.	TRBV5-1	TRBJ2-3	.	CASSLGGSRTDTQYF	TGCGCCAGCAGCTTGGGTGGCTCGCGCACAGATACGCAGTATTTT
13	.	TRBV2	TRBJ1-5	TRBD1	CASRGTGSQPQHF	TGTGCCAGCAGAGGGACAGGGTCCCAGCCCCAGCATTTT
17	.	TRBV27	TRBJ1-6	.	CASSLRGGADHNSPLHF	TGTGCCAGCAGTTTACGGGGGGGCGCTGACCATAATTCACCCCTCCACTTT
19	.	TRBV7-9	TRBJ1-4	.	CASSFKIGEKVRSNEKLFF	TGTGCCAGCAGCTTTAAGATCGGGGAGAAAGTACGGTCTAATGAAAAACTGTTTTTT
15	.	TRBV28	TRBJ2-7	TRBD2	CASRPETSGAYEQYF	TGTGCCAGCAGACCAGAGACTAGCGGCGCCTACGAGCAGTACTTC
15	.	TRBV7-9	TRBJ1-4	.	CASSATSTTNEKLFF	TGTGCCAGCAGCGCAACCAGTACAACTAATGAAAAACTGTTTTTT
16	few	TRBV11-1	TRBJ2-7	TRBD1	CASRARGGTGTFEQYF	TGTGCCAGCAGGGCCAGAGGTGGGACAGGGACGTTCGAGCAGTACTTC
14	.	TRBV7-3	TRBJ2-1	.	CASSLRGAVNEQFF	TGTGCCAGCAGCTTAAGAGGGGCGGTCAATGAGCAGTTCTTC
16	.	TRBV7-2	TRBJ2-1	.	CASTKSGLSSYNEQFF	TGTGCCAGCACCAAATCCGGCTTGAGCTCCTACAATGAGCAGTTCTTC
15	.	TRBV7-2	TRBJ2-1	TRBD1	CASSFDRGPYNEQFF	TGTGCCAGCAGCTTCGACAGGGGACCCTACAATGAGCAGTTCTTC
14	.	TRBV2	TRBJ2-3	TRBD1	CASISDRGTDTQYF	TGTGCCAGCATTAGCGACAGGGGCACAGATACGCAGTATTTT
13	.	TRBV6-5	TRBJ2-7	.	CASSIQGPYEQYF	TGTGCCAGCAGTATTCAGGGACCCTACGAGCAGTACTTC
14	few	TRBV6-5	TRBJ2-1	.	CASSLQGIQDEQFF	TGTGCCAGCAGTCTACAGGGAATCCAGGATGAGCAGTTCTTC
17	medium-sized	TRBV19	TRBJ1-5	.	CASSIARAKYSNQPQHF	TGTGCCAGTAGTATCGCCAGGGCAAAATATAGCAATCAGCCCCAGCATTTT
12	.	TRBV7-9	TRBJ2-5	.	CASTPIQETQYF	TGTGCCAGCACCCCCATCCAAGAGACCCAGTACTTC
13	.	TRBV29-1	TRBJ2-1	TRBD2	CSVRTGSGGEQFF	TGCAGCGTCCGGACGGGTTCGGGAGGTGAGCAGTTCTTC
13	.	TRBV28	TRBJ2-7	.	CASSSQGNREQYF	TGTGCCAGCAGTTCTCAGGGGAATAGGGAGCAGTACTTC
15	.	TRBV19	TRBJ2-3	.	CASSSPSGASDTQYF	TGTGCCAGTAGTTCCCCTTCAGGGGCGTCAGATACGCAGTATTTT
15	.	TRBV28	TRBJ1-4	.	CASSPLGVGNEKLFF	TGTGCCAGCAGTCCGCTCGGAGTAGGTAATGAAAAACTGTTTTTT
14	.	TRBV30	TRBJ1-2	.	CAWSLALGISGYTF	TGTGCCTGGAGTCTCGCCTTAGGAATTAGTGGCTACACCTTC
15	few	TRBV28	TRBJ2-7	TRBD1	CASSSGGTGIHEQYF	TGTGCCAGCAGTTCTGGGGGGACAGGGATCCACGAGCAGTACTTC
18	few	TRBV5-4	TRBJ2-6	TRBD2	CASSLAGGAASGANVLTF	TGTGCCAGCAGCTTGGCCGGGGGGGCGGCTTCTGGGGCCAACGTCCTGACTTTC
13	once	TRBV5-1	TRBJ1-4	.	CASSPWPGEKLFF	TGCGCCAGCAGCCCTTGGCCGGGTGAAAAACTGTTTTTT
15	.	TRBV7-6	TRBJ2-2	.	CASSLLQGNTGELFF	TGTGCCAGCAGCTTACTACAGGGGAACACCGGGGAGCTGTTTTTT
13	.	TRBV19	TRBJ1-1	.	CASSTYPAAEAFF	TGTGCCAGTAGTACATACCCCGCCGCTGAAGCTTTCTTT
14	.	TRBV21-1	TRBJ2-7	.	CASSEWTGKCEQYF	TGTGCCAGCAGCGAATGGACAGGCAAGTGCGAGCAGTACTTC
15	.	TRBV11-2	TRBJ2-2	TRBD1	CASSLDRGGIGELFF	TGTGCCAGCAGCTTGGACAGGGGCGGGATCGGGGAGCTGTTTTTT
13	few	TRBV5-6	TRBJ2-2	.	CASSFVGDGELFF	TGTGCCAGCAGCTTTGTGGGGGACGGGGAGCTGTTTTTT